These 4 T cell receptor beta chains share one sample of origin, sequenced in a study of human T cells and chemical hapten exposure. TCRdb redid the calling of the RACE reads with MiXCR, one entry per CDR3 protein. The table lists 110,000 or so distinct CDR3 sequences, less than 35% of them singletons, with approximately 3% in the top ten. Time point defined: patch test 3, about 24 weeks after DPC sensitization. Documented treatment: therapeutic diphenylcyclopropenone sensitization with weekly scalp DPC. Source: whole blood, taken in connection with sensitization to the hapten diphenylcyclopropenone (DPC). The source of these receptors is a man aged 35-49 years with alopecia areata. Some clones in this sample may be carry-over from other donors' samples.

This clonotype was detected a few times. The genes are TRBV7-9 and TRBJ2-7; 10 bases match TRBD2. There are 15 residues in the CDR3. Germline loops: CDR1 SEHNR, CDR2 FQNEAQ (reference sequence). Trimming took 3 bases from V and 5 from J; bases not matched to a gene: 7. The CDR3 DNA reads TGTGCCAGCAGCTTTGGCACTAGCGGGACCCACGAGCAGTACTTC. It encodes CASSFGTSGTHEQYF.

The rearrangement joins TRBV6-2 or TRBV6-3 to TRBJ2-5; TRBD2 matches at 9 bases. The CDR3 consists of 15 residues. Germline V gene data show CDR1 as MNHEY and CDR2 as SVGEGT. V was clipped by 8 bases and J by 5 bases; unmatched bases: 12. CDR3 DNA sequence: TGTGCCAGCTCCTACGGCGTGCTAGCGGGGGAGACCCAGTACTTC. This sequence encodes CASSYGVLAGETQYF.

The CDR3 DNA reads as TGTGCCAGCAGTTCCCAGACTAGCGGACGCCGCTACGAGCAGTACTTC. It yields the protein CASSSQTSGRRYEQYF. This sequence joins TRBV28 and TRBJ2-7; TRBD2 agrees at 9 bases. Trimming took 4 bases from V and 3 from J; bases not matched to a gene: 10. This CDR3 has 16 residues. Looked up from germline, CDR1 is MDHEN and CDR2 is SYDVKM.

The chain employs TRBV6-2 or TRBV6-3 and TRBJ2-7; 8 bases map to TRBD2. Germline V gene sequence: CDR1 MNHEY, CDR2 SVGEGT. J lost 0 bases, V lost 4 bases, and 8 bases had no gene match. The CDR3 has 16 amino acids. DNA of the CDR3: TGTGCCAGCAGTTTCTCCGGGAGGGAATCCTCCTACGAGCAGTACGTC. Its translation: CASSFSGRESSYEQYV.